The next 10 T cell receptor beta chains were all read from a single sample in a study of cytomegalovirus exposure and HLA in healthy donors. Sequencing used immunoSEQ multiplex PCR; TCRdb keeps in-frame clones, though not all of them. Here the sample spans over 55,000 clones, around nine tenths being singletons. The sample consisted of PBMCs. These receptor sequences come from a man aged 18 to 30 in good health and CMV-seronegative.

The chain joins TRBV5-4 to TRBJ2-2; a weak D match, TRBD2 (5 bases). With 7 bases removed from V and 6 bases from J, the gap between germline ends came to 16 bases. This CDR3 spans 14 amino acids. Germline CDR1 SGHNT, CDR2 YYREEE (reference sequence). Here the CDR3 DNA reads TGTGCCAGCTCTCCCAGAGGGTTCCCCGGGGAGCTGTTTTTT. Translated, it gives CASSPRGFPGELFF.

This sequence joins TRBV5-1 and TRBJ1-2; a weak D match, TRBD1 (6 bases). The ends were cut back, 0 bases at V and 2 bases at J, with 8 bases in the middle. CDR3 length: 14 residues. CDR1 is SGHRS, CDR2 YFSETQ, per germline. The CDR3 coding sequence is TGCGCCAGCAGCTTGGTGGGGGCGAACTATGGCTACACCTTC. Translation: CASSLVGANYGYTF.

The J gene is TRBJ1-4, the V gene TRBV25-1, with D uncertain. The ends were cut back, 8 bases at V and 7 bases at J, with 14 bases in the middle. Germline-derived CDR1 and CDR2 are MGHDK and SYGVNS. This CDR3 has 13 amino acids. Here the CDR3 DNA reads TGTGCCAGCCACGGGGTGGGGAGTGAAAAACTGTTTTTT. Its protein is CASHGVGSEKLFF.

J is TRBJ2-7 and V is TRBV11-2; TRBD2 aligns across 8 bases. V trimming: 1 base; J trimming: 3 bases; junction bases outside the gene matches: 5. The CDR3 extends over 15 amino acids. Germline V gene sequence: CDR1 SGHAT, CDR2 FQNNGV. The CDR3 DNA is TGTGCCAGCAGCTTAGCCGGGAGGGATTTCTACGAGCAGTACTTC. Translated: CASSLAGRDFYEQYF.

The chain uses TRBV28 and TRBJ2-7; 8 bases fit TRBD1. In germline, CDR1 is MDHEN, CDR2 SYDVKM. V gave up 3 bases and J gave up 3 bases; unmatched junction bases: 4. There are 14 residues in the CDR3. DNA of the CDR3: TGTGCCAGCAGTTTCGGGACAGGAGGCTACGAGCAGTACTTC. Amino acid sequence: CASSFGTGGYEQYF.

The chain carries TRBV28 and TRBJ2-7; D is undetermined. Trimming took off 5 bases at V and 3 bases at J, with 8 bases between the two ends. Germline loops: CDR1 MDHEN, CDR2 SYDVKM. The CDR3 has 12 residues. In DNA form, the CDR3 reads TGTGCCAGCAGTCTTATTAACTACGAGCAGTACTTC. Translation: CASSLINYEQYF.

On this clone: Other DNA sequences in this specimen translate into the identical CDR3. The rearrangement links TRBV7-9 to TRBJ1-2; D uncertain. The CDR3 loop spans 13 amino acids. V lost 2 bases and J 3 bases, leaving 7 bases between the germline ends. CDR1 and CDR2 (germline): SEHNR, FQNEAQ (reference sequence). In DNA form, the CDR3 reads TGTGCCAGCAGCTTAACCGGGGACTATGGCTACACCTTC. It is translated as CASSLTGDYGYTF.

V and J are TRBV28 and TRBJ1-2, with TRBD1 matching 7 bases. The CDR3 runs 15 residues. Germline lookup yields CDR1 MDHEN and CDR2 SYDVKM. The V gene end was trimmed by 2 bases and the J gene end by 8 bases; junction bases not matched to a gene: 11. The CDR3 spells CASSLDSGGLTGYTF. In nucleotides, the CDR3 is TGTGCCAGCAGTTTAGACTCAGGGGGACTGACGGGCTACACCTTC.

This sequence joins TRBV30 and TRBJ1-5; 9 nucleotides line up with TRBD1. With 4 bases clipped from V and 6 bases from J, the junction kept 7 bases outside the gene matches. The CDR3 extends over 14 amino acids. CDR1 is GTSNPN, CDR2 SVGIG, per germline (reference sequence). The CDR3 sequence: CAWTRTGVFQPQHF. CDR3 nucleotide sequence: TGTGCCTGGACCCGGACAGGGGTTTTTCAGCCCCAGCATTTT.

The rearrangement links TRBV27 to TRBJ1-2, with 9 bases identical to TRBD1. The V and J ends lost 5 bases and 7 bases, in that order; junction bases with no gene match: 8. Germline CDR1 and CDR2: MNHEY and SMNVEV (reference sequence). This CDR3 region has 14 residues. The CDR3 region has the DNA TGTGCCAGCAGTCTAATGGGGACAGGGACTGGCTACACCTTC. As protein: CASSLMGTGTGYTF.